What follows are 30 T cell receptor beta chains derived from one specimen sequenced in a study of shared clonotypes between healthy human individuals. Sequencing was performed with immunoSEQ multiplex PCR; in TCRdb, only in-frame clones are kept and a portion is missing. The table shows roughly 500,000 clones, with almost 80% occurring only once. Material for sequencing was PBMCs. The receptors were sampled from a woman in her thirties or forties in good health. Some clones in this sample may be carry-over from other donors' samples.

The J gene is TRBJ1-2, the V gene TRBV28; D possibly corresponds to TRBD1 (5 bases). CDR3 size: 14 residues. From germline, CDR1 is MDHEN and CDR2 SYDVKM. V was trimmed by 2 bases and J by 2 bases, leaving 9 bases between them. CDR3 loop: CASSLITGNYGYTF. The CDR3 bases are TGTGCCAGCAGTTTAATCACAGGAAACTATGGCTACACCTTC.

The sample holds a few counts of this clone. This chain links TRBV25-1 with TRBJ1-3; 9 nucleotides agree with TRBD1. V shed 5 bases, J shed 7 bases, and the junction held 6 bases outside the gene matches. This CDR3 has 14 residues. Per germline, CDR1 MGHDK and CDR2 SYGVNS. CDR3 residues: CASSRDREGNTIYF. CDR3 DNA sequence: TGTGCCAGCAGTCGGGACAGGGAAGGGAACACCATATATTTT.

This clone was seen only a few times. CDR3 loop: CASSLGIGGRNEQFF. The CDR3, as DNA: TGCGCCAGCAGCTTGGGAATCGGGGGGCGTAATGAGCAGTTCTTC. The rearrangement joins TRBV5-1 to TRBJ2-1, with D perhaps TRBD2 (7 bases). The length of the CDR3 is 15 residues. V was shortened by 0 bases and J by 7 bases, with 14 bases between the two germline ends. In germline, CDR1 is SGHRS, CDR2 YFSETQ.

The genes are TRBV28 and TRBJ2-1; tentative D call: TRBD2 (6 bases). The V gene lost 4 bases and the J gene lost 2 bases, with 15 bases spanning the gap. Germline assignment: CDR1 MDHEN and CDR2 SYDVKM. CDR3 size: 16 residues. In nucleotides, the CDR3 is TGTGCCAGCAGTTCCTTGGGGGGAGTGACCTACAATGAGCAGTTCTTC. This translates into CASSSLGGVTYNEQFF.

V is TRBV9 and J is TRBJ2-3; 10 nucleotides match TRBD2. This CDR3 is built from 15 residues. Germline CDR1 and CDR2: SGDLS and YYNGEE. V dropped 2 bases and J dropped 4; count of bases not matched to a gene: 4. For the CDR3, the DNA is TGTGCCAGCAGCGTTACCAGCGGGAGGGCAGATACGCAGTATTTT. It specifies CASSVTSGRADTQYF. Looking up the rest from reference TRBV9 and TRBJ2-3 gives the full variable domain: DSGVTQTPKHLITATGQRVTLRCSPRSGDLSVYWYQQSLDQGLQFLIQYYNGEERAKGNILERFSAQQFPDLHSELNLSSLELGDSALYFCASSVTSGRADTQYFGPGTRLTVL.

This chain joins TRBV4-2 and TRBJ2-7, with D possibly TRBD1 on 5 matching bases. The V and J ends lost 0 bases and 4 bases respectively, with 13 bases between them. Looked up from germline, CDR1 is LGHNA and CDR2 is YNFKEQ. This CDR3 is built from 15 residues. The CDR3 protein is CASSQDRWTPYEQYF. The CDR3 DNA sequence: TGTGCCAGCAGCCAAGATCGGTGGACACCTTACGAGCAGTACTTC.

The genes are TRBV29-1 and TRBJ2-7; TRBD2 aligns across 9 bases. The CDR3 consists of 16 residues. V dropped 3 bases and J dropped 4; count of bases not matched to a gene: 13. The germline gives CDR1 SQVTM, CDR2 ANQGSEA. DNA of the CDR3: TGCAGCGTTGAGGGGGTAGCGGGAGCCTTCGGGTACGAGCAGTACTTC. Translating it yields CSVEGVAGAFGYEQYF.

With respect to this clone: The sample contains more than one DNA sequence encoding this CDR3. V gene TRBV5-6 combines with J gene TRBJ2-5; D gene unclear. CDR3 size: 13 residues. Deletions cut 2 bases from V and 4 bases from J, with 9 bases between. Germline CDR1 reads SGHDT; CDR2 reads YYEEEE. DNA for the CDR3: TGTGCCAGCAGCTTCTGGGGTGGAGAGACCCAGTACTTC. Translating gives CASSFWGGETQYF.

With regard to this clone: A read error may be the cause here, since a much bigger clone is one base away. V gene TRBV6-1 combines with J gene TRBJ2-2; D ambiguous. Germline V gives CDR1 MNHNS, CDR2 SASEGT. There are 11 residues in the CDR3. Trimming shortened V by 6 bases and J by 6 bases, and 5 bases separated the two germline ends. This chain's CDR3 is CASSYPGELFF. CDR3 nucleotides: TGTGCCAGCAGCTACCCCGGGGAGCTGTTTTTT.

CDR3 sequence: CASSLGHGQPQHF. Written as DNA, the CDR3 is TGTGCCAGCAGCTTAGGGCACGGTCAGCCCCAGCATTTT. The rearrangement links TRBV7-9 to TRBJ1-5; no clear D gene. The V end lost 1 base, the J end lost 6 bases, and 7 bases lay between the germline ends. The length of the CDR3 is 13 residues. Germline V lookup: CDR1 SEHNR, CDR2 FQNEAQ (reference sequence). The variable domain in full, with the rest retrieved from reference TRBV7-9 and TRBJ1-5, is DTGVSQNPRHKITKRGQNVTFRCDPISEHNRLYWYRQTLGQGPEFLTYFQNEAQLEKSRLLSDRFSAERPKGSFSTLEIQRTEQGDSAMYLCASSLGHGQPQHFGDGTRLSIL.

The DNA for the CDR3 is TGTGCCAGTAGTATGCGGTTCGCGAACACCGGGGAGCTGTTTTTT. Translated, it gives CASSMRFANTGELFF. The chain combines TRBV19 with TRBJ2-2; D not resolved. Germline CDR1 and CDR2: LNHDA and SQIVND (reference sequence). Trimming stripped 3 bases from V and 0 bases from J, with 8 bases between. The CDR3 is 15 amino acids.

This chain joins TRBV4-1 and TRBJ2-7; D might be TRBD1 (6 bases). Trimming shortened V by 6 bases and J by 2 bases, and 17 bases separated the two germline ends. Looked up from germline, CDR1 is MGHRA and CDR2 is YSYEKL. This CDR3 contains 15 residues. As DNA, the CDR3 is TGCGCCAGCAGTCCCCGGCAGGGGCTTCCCTACGAGCAGTACTTC. Its protein is CASSPRQGLPYEQYF.

V and J are TRBV15 and TRBJ2-5; 7 bases fit TRBD1. Germline CDR1 and CDR2: LNHNV and YYDKDF (reference sequence). The CDR3 totals 13 residues. The V and J ends lost 9 bases and 2 bases, in that order; junction bases with no gene match: 6. CDR3 residues: CATTRQGQETQYF. The CDR3 nucleotides read TGTGCCACTACCAGACAGGGTCAAGAGACCCAGTACTTC.

This clone appeared a few times. The chain links TRBV20-1 to TRBJ2-7; D remains ambiguous. From germline, CDR1 is DFQATT and CDR2 SNEGSKA (reference sequence). This CDR3 is 11 amino acids long. Trimming left V 6 bases short and J 1 base short, with 7 bases between. The CDR3 region has the DNA TGCAGTGCGGGCCCTTCCTACGAGCAGTACTTC. Its translation is CSAGPSYEQYF.

This rearrangement joins TRBV7-9 to TRBJ2-7; D might be TRBD1 (5 bases). Germline V CDR1 and CDR2: SEHNR, FQNEAQ (reference sequence). The V gene lost 3 bases and the J gene lost 4 bases, with 10 bases spanning the gap. The CDR3 totals 13 residues. The CDR3 loop is CASSFNRPYEQYF. The CDR3 bases are TGTGCCAGCAGCTTTAACAGGCCATACGAGCAGTACTTC.

Here the CDR3 DNA reads TGTGCCAGCAGCCCTCAGGGGAGTATGGAGACCCAGTACTTC. This translates into CASSPQGSMETQYF. The chain carries TRBV7-2 and TRBJ2-5; D possibly corresponds to TRBD1 (6 bases). The V gene's germline CDR1 is SGHTA and CDR2 FQGNSA. The CDR3 contains 14 residues. With 5 bases removed from V and 5 bases from J, the gap between germline ends came to 15 bases.

This chain joins TRBV27 and TRBJ2-1; 10 bases are a match to TRBD2. The CDR3 consists of 17 residues. The V gene's germline CDR1 is MNHEY and CDR2 SMNVEV (reference sequence). After removal of 2 bases from V and 3 bases from J, the junction contained 7 bases not matched to a gene. CDR3 loop: CASSLGGTSENYNEQFF. The CDR3 DNA follows: TGTGCCAGCAGTTTAGGGGGGACTAGCGAGAACTACAATGAGCAGTTCTTC.

The chain employs TRBV30 and TRBJ1-5, with a possible D match to TRBD1 (5 bases). CDR3 size: 12 residues. Germline V lookup: CDR1 GTSNPN, CDR2 SVGIG (reference sequence). The germline V and J ends were trimmed by 2 bases and 9 bases, with 11 bases remaining between them. The CDR3, as DNA: TGTGCCTGGAGTATTGGGGCTCCGCCCCAGCATTTT. Amino acid sequence: CAWSIGAPPQHF.

This chain uses TRBV27 with TRBJ2-5; 7 positions agree with TRBD1. Germline V lookup: CDR1 MNHEY, CDR2 SMNVEV (reference sequence). The CDR3 runs 13 residues. Losses at the gene ends were 7 bases for V and 5 bases for J; bases not matched to a gene: 7. Here the CDR3 reads CASKQGLWETQYF. CDR3 sequence (DNA): TGTGCCAGCAAACAGGGGTTGTGGGAGACCCAGTACTTC.

The chain uses TRBV5-4 and TRBJ2-1; D remains ambiguous. CDR1 and CDR2 from the germline V gene are SGHNT and YYREEE (reference sequence). V gave up 2 bases and J gave up 4 bases, with 13 bases separating them. The CDR3 totals 15 residues. CDR3 nucleotide sequence: TGTGCCAGCAGCTTCCGTGGGTTAAAATACAATGAGCAGTTCTTC. As protein: CASSFRGLKYNEQFF.

With regard to this clone: Its ends do not fully match the called genes, so a read error is possible. The CDR3 loop reads CASNTPTGNCGYTF. The CDR3 DNA sequence: TGTGCCAGCAACACCCCGACAGGGAACTGTGGCTACACCTTC. The V gene is TRBV7-2, the J gene TRBJ1-2; 7 nucleotides align to TRBD1. CDR3 length: 14 amino acids. Germline CDR1 and CDR2: SGHTA and FQGNSA.

This clone came up a few times. This chain joins TRBV11-2 and TRBJ2-5, with D hard to call. V dropped 0 bases and J dropped 5 bases, with 7 bases sitting between them. The CDR3 is made up of 13 amino acids. Germline V gives CDR1 SGHAT, CDR2 FQNNGV. CDR3 sequence: CASSLDGVETQYF. The CDR3 DNA follows: TGTGCCAGCAGCTTAGATGGGGTGGAGACCCAGTACTTC.

J is TRBJ2-1 and V is TRBV12-5; the D gene is possibly TRBD1 (5 bases). Germline assignment: CDR1 LGHNT and CDR2 FRNRAP. V was trimmed by 6 bases and J by 0 bases, leaving 21 bases between them. The CDR3 is 18 residues long. The CDR3 DNA sequence: TGTGCTAGTGGCTACGATGCCAGGGTCTTAAACTCCTACAATGAGCAGTTCTTC. The encoded protein is CASGYDARVLNSYNEQFF.

The chain employs TRBV11-1 and TRBJ2-5, with TRBD2 matching over 7 bases. The DNA end favors TRBJ2-7, so the J call may be wrong. The CDR3 is made up of 15 amino acids. Germline CDR1 and CDR2: SGHAT and FQDESV (reference sequence). The CDR3, as DNA: TGTGCCAGCAGCTTAGATGATAGCGGGCTCTACGAGCAGTACTTC. Translated: CASSLDDSGLYEQYF.

The chain has TRBV7-3 and TRBJ2-3, with 8 bases fitting TRBD2. Trimming removed 4 bases from V and 2 bases from J; junction bases left unmatched: 5. The germline V gene encodes CDR1 SGHTA and CDR2 FQGTGA. The CDR3 is 15 residues long. The CDR3 region has the DNA TGTGCCAGCAGCTGGTCGGGAGGGATCACAGATACGCAGTATTTT. It specifies CASSWSGGITDTQYF.

This clone was observed a few times. The chain recombines TRBV28 with TRBJ2-1; 7 nucleotides agree with TRBD1. The junction had 8 bases not matched to a gene; V was cut back by 6 bases and J by 0 bases. The CDR3 totals 16 residues. Per the germline V gene, CDR1 is MDHEN and CDR2 is SYDVKM. CDR3 sequence (DNA): TGTGCCAGCAGAGGGACAGTTGGAAGCTCCTACAATGAGCAGTTCTTC. Translated, it gives CASRGTVGSSYNEQFF.

This chain joins TRBV28 and TRBJ2-7; TRBD1 is a possible D gene (6 bases). Trimming took off 6 bases at V and 3 bases at J, with 18 bases between the two ends. Per germline, CDR1 MDHEN and CDR2 SYDVKM. The length of the CDR3 is 15 residues. The CDR3 sequence: CASRNDEGVFYEQYF. In nucleotides, the CDR3 is TGTGCCAGCAGGAACGACGAGGGGGTTTTCTACGAGCAGTACTTC.

The chain joins TRBV27 to TRBJ1-1; 7 bases are a match to TRBD1. The CDR3 spans 15 residues. Looked up from germline, CDR1 is MNHEY and CDR2 is SMNVEV (reference sequence). J gave up 5 bases and V 5 bases, and 11 bases lay outside the gene matches. Here the CDR3 reads CASSPSRDRETEAFF. CDR3 coding DNA: TGTGCCAGCAGTCCGTCCCGCGACAGGGAAACTGAAGCTTTCTTT.

The chain recombines TRBV6-6 with TRBJ2-1; 8 bases match TRBD2. CDR1 is MNHNY and CDR2 is SVGAGI in the germline V gene (reference sequence). The V and J ends lost 2 bases and 5 bases, in that order; junction bases with no gene match: 2. The CDR3 is 14 residues long. CDR3 loop: CASSYQLADNEQFF. CDR3 DNA: TGTGCCAGCAGTTACCAACTAGCGGACAATGAGCAGTTCTTC.

Comments on this clone: Distinct nucleotide sequences in the sample also encode this CDR3. V and J are TRBV6-5 and TRBJ1-1; possibly TRBD1 for D (6 bases). Trimming cost V 6 bases and J 0 bases, with 8 bases left between them. This CDR3 spans 13 amino acids. Germline assignment: CDR1 MNHEY and CDR2 SVGAGI. In nucleotides, the CDR3 is TGTGCCAGCAGACGGACAGTGAACACTGAAGCTTTCTTT. Encoded protein: CASRRTVNTEAFF.